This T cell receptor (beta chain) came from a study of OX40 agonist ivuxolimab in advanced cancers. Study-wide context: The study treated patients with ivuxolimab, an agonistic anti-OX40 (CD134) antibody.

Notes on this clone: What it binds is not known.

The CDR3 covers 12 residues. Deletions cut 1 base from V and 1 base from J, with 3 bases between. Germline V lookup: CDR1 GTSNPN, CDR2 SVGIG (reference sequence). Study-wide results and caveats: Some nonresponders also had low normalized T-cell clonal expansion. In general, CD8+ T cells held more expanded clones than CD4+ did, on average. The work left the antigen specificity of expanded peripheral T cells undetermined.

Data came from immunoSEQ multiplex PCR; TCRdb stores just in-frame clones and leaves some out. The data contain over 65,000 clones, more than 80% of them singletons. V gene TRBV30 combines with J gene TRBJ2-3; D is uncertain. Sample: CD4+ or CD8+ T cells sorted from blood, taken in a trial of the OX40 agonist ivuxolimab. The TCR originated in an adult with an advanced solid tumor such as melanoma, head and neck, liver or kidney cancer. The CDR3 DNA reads TGTGCCTGGAGTGGAGGCACAGATACGCAGTATTTT. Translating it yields CAWSGGTDTQYF.